A selection of T cell receptor beta chains follows, all from one sample in a study of CD8+CD57+ T cells in acquired aplastic anemia. Using its own MiXCR run on the reads, TCRdb lists one record per CDR3 protein. Here the sample spans more than 250,000 distinct CDR3 sequences, roughly three fifths being singletons. Sequenced material: sorted CD4+, CD8+, or CD8+CD57+ T cells (not recorded which) from PBMCs. The receptors were gathered from a human donor with severe aplastic anemia or a healthy control (not recorded which). Both conserved end residues are part of each CDR3. Each record gives: V gene, clone size, J gene, D gene, CDR3 DNA, CDR3 protein. D genes are given only for firm matches. Clone size, where shown, is once, few, many, or a class for clones that have expanded.

TRBV5-1,many,TRBJ2-3,.,TGCGCCAGCAGCTTTGACCGACCCACAGATACGCAGTATTTT,CASSFDRPTDTQYF
TRBV5-6,once,TRBJ2-7,.,TGTGCCAGCAGCTCCCCCACCGGGACCGCCGTCTACGAGCAGTACTTC,CASSSPTGTAVYEQYF
TRBV10-3,many,TRBJ1-1,.,TGTGCCCTCATTCAGGGGAACACTGAAGCTTTCTTT,CALIQGNTEAFF
TRBV9,once,TRBJ1-3,TRBD1,TGTGCCAGCAGCGTGAGACAGGGAGGCACCATATATTTT,CASSVRQGGTIYF
TRBV28,.,TRBJ1-1,TRBD1,TGTACCAGCAGTCCCCGGGAGGGGGCGAGGACTGAAGCTTTCTTT,CTSSPREGARTEAFF
TRBV9,.,TRBJ1-6,.,TGTGCCAGCAGTTTACCGGGACCTAGGAATTCACCCCTCCACTTT,CASSLPGPRNSPLHF
TRBV7-9,few,TRBJ2-7,.,TGTGCCAGCAGCTTAGCTCCCTACAGGACGAGCTCCTACGAGCAGTACTTC,CASSLAPYRTSSYEQYF
TRBV2,many,TRBJ2-4,TRBD1,TGTGCCAGCAGTGATCGGGACAGAACGGAGTACTTC,CASSDRDRTEYF
TRBV20-1,.,TRBJ2-7,.,TGCAGTGCTCGTGCCGGGAGTATCAACGAGCAGTACTTC,CSARAGSINEQYF
TRBV7-3,many,TRBJ1-1,TRBD1,TGTGCCAGCAGCCCTTACAGGGGGATGAACACTGAAGCTTTCTTT,CASSPYRGMNTEAFF
TRBV13,.,TRBJ2-7,TRBD1,TGTGCCAGCAGCGTCTCACGCCCGGGACAGGGGTTGGCCGAGCAGTACTTC,CASSVSRPGQGLAEQYF
TRBV15,.,TRBJ1-2,.,TGTGCCACCAGCACCCCAAGCAGGGTTAGAGGTGTCTACACCTTC,CATSTPSRVRGVYTF
TRBV11-2,.,TRBJ2-7,.,TGTGCCAGCAGCCAAGAGACTAGTGGCTACGAGCAGTACTTC,CASSQETSGYEQYF
TRBV20-1,.,TRBJ2-1,TRBD2,TGCAGTGCTCAAGCCGGGGGGGCTCTCAATGAGCAGTTCTTC,CSAQAGGALNEQFF
TRBV2,.,TRBJ2-3,.,TGTGCCAGCAGCATTGGTGCTACAGATACGCAGTATTTT,CASSIGATDTQYF
TRBV20-1,once,TRBJ2-2,.,TGCAGTGCTAGAGATCGATTAGGGGCCTCGAACACCGGGGAGCTGTTTTTT,CSARDRLGASNTGELFF
TRBV7-2,few,TRBJ2-2,TRBD1,TGTGCCAGCAGCCCAGACAGGGGGAGAGAGAACACCGGGGAGCTGTTTTTT,CASSPDRGRENTGELFF
TRBV20-1,.,TRBJ1-4,.,TGCAGTGCTCCCATCTTAAGCGGAAATGAAAAACTGTTTTTT,CSAPILSGNEKLFF
TRBV5-6,.,TRBJ2-1,.,TGTGCCAGCAGCTTGGGGGCACTCTACAATGAGCAGTTCTTC,CASSLGALYNEQFF
TRBV7-9,.,TRBJ2-1,TRBD2,TGTGCCAGCAGCTCCCCTCTAGCGGGGGGGCCCTGGGAGCAGTTCTTC,CASSSPLAGGPWEQFF
TRBV9,many,TRBJ2-1,.,TGTGCCAGCACCAAATGGGGGGAGGACTCCTACAATGAGCAGTTCTTC,CASTKWGEDSYNEQFF
TRBV25-1,few,TRBJ1-4,.,TGTGCCAGCAATGGCCGGAGAAATGAAAAACTGTTTTTT,CASNGRRNEKLFF
TRBV25-1,once,TRBJ2-7,TRBD1,TGCGCCAGCAGCCACGAGACTGAGACAGGGAGCTACGAGCAGTACTTC,CASSHETETGSYEQYF
TRBV7-9,once,TRBJ2-1,.,TGTGCCAGCAGCTCCTGGACCCAAAGCTCCTACAATGAGCAGTTCTTC,CASSSWTQSSYNEQFF
TRBV20-1,many,TRBJ1-5,.,TGCAGTGCTAGGTTACACAATCAGCCCCAGCATTTT,CSARLHNQPQHF
TRBV2,.,TRBJ2-7,TRBD1,TGTGCCAGCGGGACAGCAGTCTACGAGCAGTACTTC,CASGTAVYEQYF
TRBV7-7,.,TRBJ2-7,.,TGTGCTAGCAGCGCCCATACAGGTAGCTACGAGCAGTACTTC,CASSAHTGSYEQYF
TRBV2,.,TRBJ2-7,.,TGTGCCAGCAGAAGGAAGATCTCCTACGAGCAGTACTTC,CASRRKISYEQYF
TRBV2,.,TRBJ1-2,.,TGTGCCGTCAGGCGCCAAGCGGGCTATGGCTACACCTTC,CAVRRQAGYGYTF
TRBV7-8,.,TRBJ1-2,TRBD1,TGTGCCAGCAGTCAAGGATCGGGACAGCTTAACTATGGCTACACCTTC,CASSQGSGQLNYGYTF
TRBV7-2,.,TRBJ2-3,TRBD1,TGTGCCAGCAGCTTAGCGGGACAGGTAGTAGATACGCAGTATTTT,CASSLAGQVVDTQYF
TRBV9,.,TRBJ1-6,.,TGTGCCAGCAGCTCCCGTGGGGACCGTCTCCACTTT,CASSSRGDRLHF
TRBV9,.,TRBJ1-6,TRBD1,TGTGCCAGCAGCGTAAAGGGGGCGGGTTCACCCCTCCACTTT,CASSVKGAGSPLHF
TRBV5-8,many,TRBJ2-5,.,TGTGCCAGCAGCTTGGCTAGCCGAGAGACCCAGTACTTC,CASSLASRETQYF
TRBV20-1,.,TRBJ2-3,TRBD2,TGCAGTGCTAGAGATGGGCGGGAGAACACAGATACGCAGTATTTT,CSARDGRENTDTQYF
TRBV20-1,many,TRBJ2-3,.,TGCAGTGCTAGAGATCCGGGCACAGATACGCAGTATTTT,CSARDPGTDTQYF
TRBV7-2,.,TRBJ2-7,TRBD2,TGTGCCAGCAGCTTAACCGGGACTAGCGGCTACGAGCAGTACTTC,CASSLTGTSGYEQYF
TRBV29-1,.,TRBJ2-7,.,TGCAGCGTTGAGGTCCTCTACGAGCAGTACTTC,CSVEVLYEQYF
TRBV12-3/TRBV12-4,many,TRBJ1-5,TRBD1,TGTGCCAGCAGCAACCCCGACAGGGAGCAGCCCCAGCATTTT,CASSNPDREQPQHF
TRBV7-2,few,TRBJ1-4,TRBD1,TGTGCCAGCAGCCAAACAGGGGGTGATGAAAAACTGTTTTTT,CASSQTGGDEKLFF
TRBV15,.,TRBJ2-7,TRBD1,TGTGCCACCAGCAGAGAAGGGGGCTTCTACGAGCAGTACTTC,CATSREGGFYEQYF
TRBV7-6,once,TRBJ1-1,.,TGTGCCAGCAGCTTAGGGGGAGCTGGTAATGAAGCTTTCTTT,CASSLGGAGNEAFF
TRBV20-1,.,TRBJ1-4,.,TGCAGTGCTAGACCCAGGGCGTTGGAAAAACTGTTTTTT,CSARPRALEKLFF
TRBV28,many,TRBJ2-5,.,TGTGCCAGCGGTCGACGACAGCCCCAAGAGACCCAGTACTTC,CASGRRQPQETQYF
TRBV12-5,many,TRBJ1-3,.,TGTGCTAGTGGTTTGGGTATCTCTGGAAACACCATATATTTT,CASGLGISGNTIYF
TRBV6-5,.,TRBJ2-5,.,TGTGCCAGCAGTTCGCCTGACCGGACAGAGACCCAGTACTTC,CASSSPDRTETQYF
TRBV6-2/TRBV6-3,few,TRBJ1-5,TRBD1,TGTGCCAGCAGTTCCACCGGGACAGGTTTTCCCAATCAGCCCCAGCATTTT,CASSSTGTGFPNQPQHF
TRBV20-1,.,TRBJ1-1,.,TGCAGTGCTGACCAAGGACTTACTGAAGCTTTCTTT,CSADQGLTEAFF